The T cell receptor (beta chain) described here comes from a study of response to subunit inactivated influenza vaccine. Using its own MiXCR run on the RT-PCR reads, TCRdb lists one record per CDR3 protein. The repertoire holds 650,000 to 800,000 distinct CDR3 sequences, with about 18% as singletons. Study-wide points: Authors suggested each seasonal flu vaccination may recruit only limited numbers of new T cells.

This CDR3 comprises 14 residues. The V segment lost 3 bases and the J segment 1 base; nucleotides outside the gene matches: 2. Per the germline V gene, CDR1 is GTSNPN and CDR2 is SVGIG (reference sequence). Comment on this clonotype: What it binds is not known.

The material was PBMCs from blood, obtained 4 to 6 days after vaccination. The chain has TRBV30 and TRBJ2-5; 10 positions agree with TRBD2. The TCR sequence derives from a man in his fifties who received an inactivated influenza vaccine. CDR3 amino acids: CAWRVAGGQETQYF. CDR3 nucleotide sequence: TGTGCCTGGAGGGTAGCGGGAGGCCAAGAGACCCAGTACTTC.